The source of this T cell receptor beta chain is a study of blood T cell repertoires in COVID-19. In its sample, this clone was seen once. Losses at the gene ends were 6 bases for V and 6 bases for J; bases not matched to a gene: 10. This CDR3 is built from 15 residues. CDR1 and CDR2 (germline): LGHNA, YSLEER. Repertoires were generated with immunoSEQ multiplex PCR, while TCRdb's copy carries only in-frame clones and drops some. The sample has fewer than 350,000 clones; 75% to 90% are singletons. J is TRBJ2-7 and V is TRBV4-3; TRBD2 aligns across 11 bases. This sequence was found in a man aged 55 to 70 who had recovered from COVID-19. Sample: PBMCs or T cells enriched from blood (not recorded which). This CDR3 reads CASSFSSGRIPEQYF. DNA of the CDR3: TGCGCCAGCAGTTTTTCTAGCGGGAGGATTCCCGAGCAGTACTTC.